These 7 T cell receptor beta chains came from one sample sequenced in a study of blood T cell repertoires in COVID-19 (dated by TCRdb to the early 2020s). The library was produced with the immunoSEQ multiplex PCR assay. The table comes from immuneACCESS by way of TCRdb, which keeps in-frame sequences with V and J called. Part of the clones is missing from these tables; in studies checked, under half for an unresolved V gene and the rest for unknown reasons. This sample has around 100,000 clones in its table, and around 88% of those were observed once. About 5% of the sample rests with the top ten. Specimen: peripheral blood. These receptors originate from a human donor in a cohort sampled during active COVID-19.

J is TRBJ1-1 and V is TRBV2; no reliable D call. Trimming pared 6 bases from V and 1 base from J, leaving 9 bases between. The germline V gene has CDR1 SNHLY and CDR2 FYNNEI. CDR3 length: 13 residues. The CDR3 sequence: CASRTSRNTEAFF. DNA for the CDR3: TGTGCCAGCAGGACTTCACGGAACACTGAAGCTTTCTTT. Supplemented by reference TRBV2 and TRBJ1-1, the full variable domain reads EPEVTQTPSHQVTQMGQEVILRCVPISNHLYFYWYRQILGQKVEFLVSFYNNEISEKSEIFDDQFSVERPDGSNFTLKIRSTKLEDSAMYFCASRTSRNTEAFFGQGTRLTVV.

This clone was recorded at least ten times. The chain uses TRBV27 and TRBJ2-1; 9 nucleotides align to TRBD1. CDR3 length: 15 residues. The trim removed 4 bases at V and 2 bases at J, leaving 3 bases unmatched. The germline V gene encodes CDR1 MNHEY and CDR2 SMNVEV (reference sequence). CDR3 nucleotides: TGTGCCAGCAGTTCACAGGGGGCGGCCTACAATGAGCAGTTCTTC. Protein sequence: CASSSQGAAYNEQFF.

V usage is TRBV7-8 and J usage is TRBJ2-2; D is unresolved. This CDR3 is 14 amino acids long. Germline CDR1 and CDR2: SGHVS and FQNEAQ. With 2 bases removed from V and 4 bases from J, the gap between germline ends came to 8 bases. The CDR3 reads CASSLLASTGELFF. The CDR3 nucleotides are TGTGCCAGCAGCTTATTGGCTTCCACCGGGGAGCTGTTTTTT.

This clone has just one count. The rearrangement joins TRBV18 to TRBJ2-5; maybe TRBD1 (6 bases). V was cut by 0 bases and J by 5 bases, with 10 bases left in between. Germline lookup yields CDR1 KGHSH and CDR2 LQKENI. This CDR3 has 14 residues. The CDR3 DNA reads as TGTGCCAGCTCACCACCAGGCAGGGGCGAGACCCAGTACTTC. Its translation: CASSPPGRGETQYF. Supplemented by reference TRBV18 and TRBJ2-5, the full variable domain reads NAGVMQNPRHLVRRRGQEARLRCSPMKGHSHVYWYRQLPEEGLKFMVYLQKENIIDESGMPKERFSAEFPKEGPSILRIQQVVRGDSAAYFCASSPPGRGETQYFGPGTRLLVL.

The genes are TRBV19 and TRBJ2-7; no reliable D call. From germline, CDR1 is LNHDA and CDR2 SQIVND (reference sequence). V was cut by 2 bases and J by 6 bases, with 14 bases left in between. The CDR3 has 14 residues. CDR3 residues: CASSILGEAGEQYF. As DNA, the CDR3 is TGTGCCAGTAGTATATTGGGTGAGGCCGGCGAGCAGTACTTC.

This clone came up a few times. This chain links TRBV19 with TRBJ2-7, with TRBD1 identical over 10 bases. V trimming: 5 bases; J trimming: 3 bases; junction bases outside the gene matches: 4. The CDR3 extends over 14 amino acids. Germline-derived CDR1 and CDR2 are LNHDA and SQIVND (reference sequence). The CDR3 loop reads CASSPDRGHYEQYF. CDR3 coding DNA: TGTGCCAGTAGTCCCGACAGGGGGCACTACGAGCAGTACTTC.

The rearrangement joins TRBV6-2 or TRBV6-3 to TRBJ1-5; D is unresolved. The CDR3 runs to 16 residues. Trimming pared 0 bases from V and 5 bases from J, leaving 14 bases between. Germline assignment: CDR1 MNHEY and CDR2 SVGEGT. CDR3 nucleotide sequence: TGTGCCAGCAGTTACTCGGTGACGGGTTTCTATCAGCCCCAGCATTTT. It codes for CASSYSVTGFYQPQHF.